These 26 T cell receptor beta chains originate from one sample sequenced in a study of monozygotic twins with inflammatory bowel disease. With the 5' RACE reads reprocessed, TCRdb shows one record per CDR3 protein and no DNA. Across some 400,000 distinct CDR3 sequences, the top ten clones capture 2.4% of the sample. The sequencing sample was made of blood. These receptors all stem from a human donor with ulcerative colitis or Crohn's disease, or a healthy co-twin of an affected twin (not recorded which).

The rearrangement uses TRBV19 and TRBJ1-5; TCRdb's D call of TRBD1 is untestable without DNA. In germline, CDR1 is LNHDA, CDR2 SQIVND (reference sequence). CDR3 size: 15 residues. CDR3: CASNLDIYGGEPQHF.

The chain uses TRBV5-1 and TRBJ1-1. Germline V gene data show CDR1 as SGHRS and CDR2 as YFSETQ. The CDR3 is 15 amino acids. The CDR3 reads CASSLAASMGTEAFF. Based on the CDR3 plus reference TRBV5-1 and TRBJ1-1, the full variable domain is KAGVTQTPRYLIKTRGQQVTLSCSPISGHRSVSWYQQTPGQGLQFLFEYFSETQRNKGNFPGRFSGRQFSNSRSEMNVSTLELGDSALYLCASSLAASMGTEAFFGQGTRLTVV.

The chain links TRBV5-4 to TRBJ2-1; TCRdb designates TRBD1, a call that cannot be tested without DNA. This CDR3 region has 16 residues. Germline CDR1 SGHNT, CDR2 YYREEE (reference sequence). The CDR3 loop reads CASSQYGQGTYNEQFF.

This chain links TRBV18 with TRBJ2-1. The CDR3 loop spans 15 amino acids. Germline assignment: CDR1 KGHSH and CDR2 LQKENI. The CDR3 loop reads CASSPPDRRIDEQFF.

The chain couples TRBV27 to TRBJ2-7; the TCRdb D gene call, TRBD2, has no DNA to confirm it. Germline CDR1 and CDR2: MNHEY and SMNVEV (reference sequence). This CDR3 has 14 amino acids. The CDR3 here is CASSSGLKSYEQYF.

The CDR3 protein is CASSQDAGTGYEQYF. This rearrangement joins TRBV4-1 to TRBJ2-7; TCRdb selects TRBD1, and the lack of DNA leaves this call unchecked. CDR3 length: 15 amino acids. Germline CDR1 reads MGHRA; CDR2 reads YSYEKL.

This rearrangement joins TRBV6-2 or TRBV6-3 to TRBJ2-7; without DNA, the TCRdb call of TRBD2 cannot be checked. This CDR3 is built from 15 residues. CDR1 is MNHEY, CDR2 SVGEGT, per germline. The CDR3 region is CASRTGLAGSYEQYF.

This sequence joins TRBV12-3 or TRBV12-4 and TRBJ2-4. CDR3 length: 14 amino acids. CDR3 amino acids: CASSLSLAKNIQYF.

This chain's CDR3 is CAATPSALANVLTF. This chain joins TRBV6-6 and TRBJ2-6; the TCRdb D gene call, TRBD1, has no DNA to confirm it. Germline lookup yields CDR1 MNHNY and CDR2 SVGAGI (reference sequence). The CDR3 extends over 14 amino acids.

The rearrangement links TRBV4-1 to TRBJ2-1; TCRdb calls TRBD2, which cannot be checked without DNA. Germline V CDR1 and CDR2: MGHRA, YSYEKL. The CDR3 runs 20 residues. This chain's CDR3 is CASSHPIRAQAGGPGNEQFF.

J is TRBJ2-7 and V is TRBV19; TCRdb gives TRBD1 as the D gene, but with no DNA this cannot be confirmed. Germline V lookup: CDR1 LNHDA, CDR2 SQIVND (reference sequence). This CDR3 is built from 13 residues. The CDR3 loop reads CASSMGAGYEQYF.

V is TRBV4-2 and J is TRBJ1-5; TCRdb picks TRBD1, but there is no DNA to check that call. This CDR3 is 15 amino acids long. CDR1 is LGHNA and CDR2 is YNFKEQ in the germline V gene. CDR3 in amino acids: CASSGTGAVNQPQHF.

The chain employs TRBV7-9 and TRBJ1-1; TCRdb's D call of TRBD1 is untestable without DNA. The CDR3 contains 14 residues. Germline CDR1 reads SEHNR; CDR2 reads FQNEAQ (reference sequence). The CDR3 spells CASSHKGAQAEAFF.

The chain couples TRBV29-1 to TRBJ2-3; TCRdb reports TRBD1, a call that lacks DNA to check it against. Germline V lookup: CDR1 SQVTM, CDR2 ANQGSEA. The CDR3 runs 16 residues. CDR3 residues: CSVPGAALGSTDTQYF.

The V and J genes are TRBV12-3 or TRBV12-4 and TRBJ1-3. The CDR3 totals 15 residues. The CDR3 reads CASSLAGPTGNTIYF.

The rearrangement links TRBV7-9 to TRBJ2-1; TCRdb designates TRBD2, a call that cannot be tested without DNA. This CDR3 region has 17 residues. CDR1 is SEHNR and CDR2 is FQNEAQ in the germline V gene (reference sequence). CDR3 sequence reads: CASSLTPLAGGYNEQFF.

This chain links TRBV29-1 with TRBJ1-1; TCRdb lists TRBD1, though no DNA is available to test this call. The CDR3 has 14 amino acids. Germline V gene sequence: CDR1 SQVTM, CDR2 ANQGSEA. The CDR3 is CSVERVQGSAEAFF.

CDR3 region: CASSERRTGAAGGGTEAFF. The J gene is TRBJ1-1, the V gene TRBV2; there is no DNA to check the TCRdb D call of TRBD1. The CDR3 is 19 amino acids. Germline loops: CDR1 SNHLY, CDR2 FYNNEI. The full variable domain, with the rest looked up from reference TRBV2 and TRBJ1-1, is EPEVTQTPSHQVTQMGQEVILRCVPISNHLYFYWYRQILGQKVEFLVSFYNNEISEKSEIFDDQFSVERPDGSNFTLKIRSTKLEDSAMYFCASSERRTGAAGGGTEAFFGQGTRLTVV.

The chain carries TRBV7-8 and TRBJ2-7. The CDR3 extends over 14 amino acids. Germline loops: CDR1 SGHVS, CDR2 FQNEAQ. The CDR3 spells CASSLVGDFYEQYF.

The rearrangement links TRBV12-3 or TRBV12-4 to TRBJ2-3. CDR3 length: 11 amino acids. CDR3 amino acids: CASSFSDTQYF.

The V gene is TRBV9, the J gene TRBJ1-1; TCRdb's D gene call, TRBD1, goes unchecked for lack of DNA. This CDR3 has 15 residues. Germline CDR1 reads SGDLS; CDR2 reads YYNGEE. This CDR3 is CASSPEGVMGAEAFF.

V is TRBV6-5 and J is TRBJ2-1. This CDR3 spans 14 amino acids. Germline V lookup: CDR1 MNHEY, CDR2 SVGAGI. CDR3 in amino acids: CASSYTGNYNEQFF.

The CDR3 reads CASSLVDRAIQETQYF. The chain uses TRBV5-6 and TRBJ2-5; TCRdb's D call of TRBD1 is untestable without DNA. Germline V gene data show CDR1 as SGHDT and CDR2 as YYEEEE. The CDR3 totals 16 residues.

This rearrangement joins TRBV7-2 to TRBJ1-2. Germline-derived CDR1 and CDR2 are SGHTA and FQGNSA. The CDR3 runs 14 residues. CDR3 loop: CASSVGGRNYGYTF.

The V call is TRBV28, the J call TRBJ1-5; no DNA is available, so the TRBD1 call from TCRdb remains unchecked. CDR1 and CDR2 (germline): MDHEN, SYDVKM. CDR3 length equals 17 residues. CDR3 region: CAARGTRATFSNQPQHF.

V and J are TRBV7-2 and TRBJ2-3; absent DNA, TCRdb's TRBD1 call cannot be checked. CDR1 is SGHTA, CDR2 FQGNSA, per germline. The CDR3 length is 12 residues. The CDR3: CASSLGLSTQYF.